A selection of T cell receptor beta chains follows, all from one sample in a study of cytomegalovirus exposure and HLA in healthy donors. Profiled with immunoSEQ multiplex PCR; TCRdb holds only in-frame clones, not every one. The sample contains a few hundred thousand clones, approximately 81% of which appear only once. Material for sequencing was PBMCs. The receptors come from a man aged 30-40 years in good health and CMV-seronegative. Each CDR3 is given with its conserved first and last residue. The D gene is left open where the match is weak. Clone size appears in some rows only: once, few, many, or a class for an expanded clone.

J gene: TRBJ1-5
V gene: TRBV5-8
clone size: -
D gene: -
CDR3 protein: CASSFLRNQPQHF
CDR3 DNA: TGTGCCAGCAGCTTTCTACGCAATCAGCCCCAGCATTTT

J gene: TRBJ2-1
V gene: TRBV11-2
clone size: -
D gene: TRBD2
CDR3 protein: CASSLGAGGYEQFF
CDR3 DNA: TGTGCCAGCAGCTTAGGAGCGGGGGGATATGAGCAGTTCTTC

J gene: TRBJ2-2
V gene: TRBV6-1
clone size: once
D gene: -
CDR3 protein: CASSEGGTRNTGELFF
CDR3 DNA: TGTGCCAGCAGTGAAGGGGGGACACGGAACACCGGGGAGCTGTTTTTT

J gene: TRBJ1-5
V gene: TRBV19
clone size: -
D gene: -
CDR3 protein: CASSRQTISNQPQHF
CDR3 DNA: TGTGCCAGTTCCCGACAGACGATTAGCAATCAGCCCCAGCATTTT

J gene: TRBJ1-5
V gene: TRBV6-1
clone size: -
D gene: -
CDR3 protein: CASRRQGNQPQHF
CDR3 DNA: TGTGCCAGCAGAAGGCAGGGAAATCAGCCCCAGCATTTT

J gene: TRBJ2-5
V gene: TRBV5-1
clone size: -
D gene: TRBD2
CDR3 protein: CASSSRGGQETQYF
CDR3 DNA: TGCGCCAGCAGCTCTCGGGGGGGCCAAGAGACCCAGTACTTC

J gene: TRBJ2-1
V gene: TRBV6-5
clone size: once
D gene: -
CDR3 protein: CASRLFPGAYNEQFF
CDR3 DNA: TGTGCCAGCAGACTATTCCCCGGCGCATACAATGAGCAGTTCTTC

J gene: TRBJ2-2
V gene: TRBV10-3
clone size: -
D gene: -
CDR3 protein: CAISRTAQGQNTGELFF
CDR3 DNA: TGTGCCATCAGTCGGACTGCTCAGGGACAGAACACCGGGGAGCTGTTTTTT

J gene: TRBJ2-4
V gene: TRBV5-5
clone size: -
D gene: TRBD1
CDR3 protein: CASSKGTVKNIQYF
CDR3 DNA: TGTGCCAGCAGCAAAGGGACAGTGAAAAACATTCAGTACTTC

J gene: TRBJ2-7
V gene: TRBV16
clone size: -
D gene: -
CDR3 protein: CASSQSPGKGEGYF
CDR3 DNA: TGTGCCAGCAGCCAATCCCCAGGGAAGGGGGAAGGATACTTC

J gene: TRBJ2-5
V gene: TRBV6-5
clone size: once
D gene: TRBD1
CDR3 protein: CASRRRQGGQETQYF
CDR3 DNA: TGTGCCAGCAGGCGCAGACAGGGTGGCCAAGAGACCCAGTACTTC

J gene: TRBJ2-1
V gene: TRBV5-1
clone size: -
D gene: TRBD1
CDR3 protein: CASSPPTGSGYNEQFF
CDR3 DNA: TGCGCCAGCAGCCCCCCGACAGGGTCGGGTTACAATGAGCAGTTCTTC

J gene: TRBJ1-2
V gene: TRBV28
clone size: -
D gene: TRBD1
CDR3 protein: CASRRTGANYGYTF
CDR3 DNA: TGTGCCAGCAGGCGGACAGGGGCTAACTATGGCTACACCTTC

J gene: TRBJ1-1
V gene: TRBV11-2
clone size: -
D gene: -
CDR3 protein: CASSFPKQGREAFF
CDR3 DNA: TGTGCCAGCAGCTTTCCGAAACAGGGTCGGGAAGCTTTCTTT

J gene: TRBJ1-6
V gene: TRBV19
clone size: -
D gene: TRBD1
CDR3 protein: CASSVQGMSSYNSPLHF
CDR3 DNA: TGTGCCAGTAGTGTACAGGGGATGAGCTCCTATAATTCACCCCTCCACTTT

J gene: TRBJ2-3
V gene: TRBV5-1
clone size: -
D gene: -
CDR3 protein: CASSLGGIHTDTQYF
CDR3 DNA: TGCGCCAGCAGCTTAGGAGGGATACACACAGATACGCAGTATTTT

J gene: TRBJ1-1
V gene: TRBV18
clone size: -
D gene: -
CDR3 protein: CASSPLRENTEAFF
CDR3 DNA: TGTGCCAGCTCACCACTCAGGGAGAACACTGAAGCTTTCTTT

J gene: TRBJ1-2
V gene: TRBV19
clone size: -
D gene: TRBD1
CDR3 protein: CASSIRTGPNYGYTF
CDR3 DNA: TGTGCCAGTAGTATACGGACAGGCCCTAACTATGGCTACACCTTC

J gene: TRBJ2-3
V gene: TRBV28
clone size: -
D gene: TRBD2
CDR3 protein: CASSLTSGGQLDTQYF
CDR3 DNA: TGTGCCAGCAGTTTAACTAGCGGGGGACAATTAGATACGCAGTATTTT

J gene: TRBJ2-7
V gene: TRBV4-1
clone size: -
D gene: TRBD1
CDR3 protein: CASSQEGQGTYEQYF
CDR3 DNA: TGCGCCAGCAGCCAAGAAGGACAGGGAACCTACGAGCAGTACTTC

J gene: TRBJ2-5
V gene: TRBV19
clone size: few
D gene: -
CDR3 protein: CASSIPLPGERETQYF
CDR3 DNA: TGTGCCAGTAGTATACCCCTCCCGGGGGAGCGAGAGACCCAGTACTTC

J gene: TRBJ2-5
V gene: TRBV27
clone size: -
D gene: TRBD1
CDR3 protein: CASSRTGTGAQETQYF
CDR3 DNA: TGTGCCAGCAGCCGAACCGGGACAGGGGCGCAAGAGACCCAGTACTTC